The 30 T cell receptor beta chains presented below share a single source sample, sequenced in a study of cytomegalovirus exposure and HLA in healthy donors. PCR amplification relied on 60 Vbeta primers (plus 13 Jbeta primers). Sequencing was performed with immunoSEQ multiplex PCR; in TCRdb, only in-frame clones are kept and a portion is missing. The sample includes about 160,000 clones, 60% to 80% of them seen just once. The specimen was PBMCs. The receptors come from a man aged 45-60 years in good health and CMV-seropositive.

This clone was counted only a few times. The gene calls are TRBV5-1 and TRBJ1-2, with 8 bases aligning to TRBD1. In germline, CDR1 is SGHRS, CDR2 YFSETQ. Germline trimming cut 4 bases from V and 6 bases from J; bases unmatched to any gene: 8. This CDR3 has 14 amino acids. DNA for the CDR3: TGCGCCAGCAGCATGAGGACAGGGTACCATGGCTACACCTTC. This sequence encodes CASSMRTGYHGYTF.

The chain links TRBV6-4 to TRBJ1-3; maybe TRBD1 (6 bases). The CDR3 runs 16 residues. Germline V gene data show CDR1 as MRHNA and CDR2 as SNTAGT. V was cut by 2 bases and J by 4 bases, with 15 bases left in between. The CDR3 region is CASSDRRGFAGNTIYF. CDR3 nucleotides: TGTGCCAGCAGTGACCGAAGGGGGTTTGCAGGAAACACCATATATTTT.

The rearrangement uses TRBV18 and TRBJ1-6, with D possibly matching TRBD1 (5 bases). The germline CDR1 and CDR2 sequences are KGHSH and LQKENI. Trimming pared 6 bases from V and 8 bases from J, leaving 17 bases between. The CDR3 has 15 amino acids. CDR3 DNA: TGTGCCAGCTCCCGGGAGTGGGGGACTGATTCACCCCTCCACTTT. It yields the protein CASSREWGTDSPLHF.

The table lists this clone with a few counts. The DNA of the CDR3 is TGTGCCAGTAGTATAGCTACCGGGACAGCCTACAATGAGCAGTTCTTC. Its translation: CASSIATGTAYNEQFF. This sequence joins TRBV19 and TRBJ2-1; TRBD1 agrees at 7 bases. The J segment lost 2 bases and the V segment lost 1 base, leaving 5 bases of the junction unmatched. The CDR3 has 16 residues. CDR1 and CDR2 from the germline V gene are LNHDA and SQIVND (reference sequence).

V and J are TRBV5-1 and TRBJ2-5, with 13 bases lining up with TRBD2. Germline V gives CDR1 SGHRS, CDR2 YFSETQ. This CDR3 contains 15 residues. The ends lost 5 bases at V and 4 bases at J; junction bases unmatched: 5. CDR3 residues: CASRSGTSGVETQYF. The CDR3 DNA sequence: TGCGCCAGCAGGTCAGGGACTAGCGGGGTAGAGACCCAGTACTTC.

Of note for this clone: Germline and junction disagree at one end, which may indicate a read error. This rearrangement joins TRBV7-7 to TRBJ2-3; 8 positions agree with TRBD1. Germline lookup yields CDR1 SSHAT and CDR2 FNYEAQ (reference sequence). The CDR3 extends over 17 amino acids. CDR3 sequence: CASSLLGQGASTDTQYF. CDR3 nucleotide sequence: TGTGCTAGCAGCTTATTGGGCCAGGGGGCGAGCACAGATACGCAGTATTTT.

The chain employs TRBV7-2 and TRBJ2-4, with 7 bases that match TRBD1. The CDR3 loop spans 14 amino acids. The trim removed 4 bases at V and 4 bases at J, leaving 4 bases unmatched. Germline V gene data show CDR1 as SGHTA and CDR2 as FQGNSA. The CDR3 DNA is TGTGCCAGCAGCTGGGGGACAGATAAAAACATTCAGTACTTC. This translates into CASSWGTDKNIQYF.

To note about this clone: The junction departs from the called germline gene at one end, perhaps through a read error. The rearrangement links TRBV6-1 to TRBJ1-1; 7 bases line up with TRBD1. The germline gives CDR1 MNHNS, CDR2 SASEGT. This CDR3 is 14 amino acids long. CDR3 region: CASSYTGTPTGTDF. CDR3 nucleotide sequence: TGTGCCAGCAGTTATACCGGGACCCCAACCGGGACAGACTTT.

The rearrangement joins TRBV11-2 to TRBJ2-1; 7 nucleotides align to TRBD1. V shed 3 bases and J 6 bases; nucleotides not matched to a gene: 8. The CDR3 is 15 residues long. CDR1 and CDR2 (germline): SGHAT, FQNNGV. Here the CDR3 DNA reads TGTGCCAGCAGCTTTAAGTCAGGGGGTACCAATGAGCAGTTCTTC. Its translation is CASSFKSGGTNEQFF. The full variable domain, completed using reference TRBV11-2 and TRBJ2-1, is EAGVAQSPRYKIIEKRQSVAFWCNPISGHATLYWYQQILGQGPKLLIQFQNNGVVDDSQLPKDRFSAERLKGVDSTLKIQPAKLEDSAVYLCASSFKSGGTNEQFFGPGTRLTVL.

The chain recombines TRBV7-9 with TRBJ1-1; a possible D gene is TRBD1 (6 bases). Trimming pared 5 bases from V and 2 bases from J, leaving 12 bases between. The germline V gene has CDR1 SEHNR and CDR2 FQNEAQ (reference sequence). This CDR3 has 14 amino acids. The chain's CDR3 is CASSQGQLNTEAFF. In nucleotides, the CDR3 is TGTGCCAGCAGCCAGGGACAACTAAACACTGAAGCTTTCTTT.

This clone was counted only a few times. V usage is TRBV7-8 and J usage is TRBJ1-1, with 8 bases identical to TRBD1. CDR3 size: 15 residues. The germline gives CDR1 SGHVS, CDR2 FQNEAQ. V shed 5 bases and J 5 bases; nucleotides not matched to a gene: 10. This CDR3 reads CASSGRQGLGTEAFF. As DNA, the CDR3 is TGTGCCAGCAGCGGGAGACAGGGGCTGGGGACTGAAGCTTTCTTT.

The chain links TRBV10-1 to TRBJ2-3; 9 nucleotides match TRBD2. Germline V lookup: CDR1 WNHNN, CDR2 SYGVQD (reference sequence). Trimming removed 3 bases from V and 7 bases from J; junction bases left unmatched: 8. The CDR3 sequence is 15 residues long. The CDR3 reads CASSDSSGGSHTQYF. CDR3 in DNA: TGCGCCAGCAGTGACTCCAGCGGGGGGTCGCATACGCAGTATTTT.

The rearrangement joins TRBV6-1 to TRBJ1-1; the match to TRBD1 covers 7 bases. Germline trimming cut 2 bases from V and 11 bases from J; bases unmatched to any gene: 8. Germline-derived CDR1 and CDR2 are MNHNS and SASEGT. The CDR3 consists of 13 residues. The CDR3 DNA sequence: TGTGCCAGCAGTGAAACTCAGGGGGTGGACGCTTTCTTT. Its translation: CASSETQGVDAFF.

The V call is TRBV19, the J call TRBJ1-5, with a weak D call TRBD1 (5 bases). CDR3 size: 15 residues. V lost 5 bases and J lost 0, with 11 bases in between. The germline gives CDR1 LNHDA, CDR2 SQIVND (reference sequence). The CDR3 DNA follows: TGTGCCAGTAGTGACAGTTGGAATAGCAATCAGCCCCAGCATTTT. Protein product: CASSDSWNSNQPQHF.

This chain uses TRBV5-6 with TRBJ2-5, with D possibly TRBD2 on 6 matching bases. V was shortened by 0 bases and J by 3 bases, with 12 bases between the two germline ends. This CDR3 contains 15 residues. CDR1 is SGHDT, CDR2 YYEEEE, per germline. The CDR3 loop is CASSLVPGGEETQYF. The CDR3 DNA reads TGTGCCAGCAGCTTGGTTCCCGGCGGGGAAGAGACCCAGTACTTC. Using reference TRBV5-6 and TRBJ2-5 for the parts outside the CDR3, the full variable domain is DAGVTQSPTHLIKTRGQQVTLRCSPKSGHDTVSWYQQALGQGPQFIFQYYEEEERQRGNFPDRFSGHQFPNYSSELNVNALLLGDSALYLCASSLVPGGEETQYFGPGTRLLVL.

CDR3 loop: CASGLAGITDTQYF. DNA for the CDR3: TGTGCTAGTGGTTTGGCAGGGATCACAGATACGCAGTATTTT. The chain couples TRBV12-5 to TRBJ2-3, with D maybe TRBD1 (5 bases). Trimming removed 1 base at V and 2 bases at J, with 7 bases between. Looked up from germline, CDR1 is LGHNT and CDR2 is FRNRAP. CDR3 length: 14 amino acids.

This clone occurred a few times. The chain carries TRBV6-5 and TRBJ2-7; D is perhaps TRBD2 (6 bases). V lost 6 bases, J lost 0 bases, and 12 bases lay in between. This CDR3 contains 14 residues. Per the germline V gene, CDR1 is MNHEY and CDR2 is SVGAGI. DNA of the CDR3: TGTGCCAGCAGCAGAACTAGCCCCTCCTACGAGCAGTACTTC. Amino acids: CASSRTSPSYEQYF.

The chain has TRBV7-2 and TRBJ1-2, with 8 bases lining up with TRBD1. Unmatched junction bases numbered 10, after V lost 2 bases and J lost 5 bases. This CDR3 contains 16 residues. Germline assignment: CDR1 SGHTA and CDR2 FQGNSA. CDR3 in amino acids: CASSLRAGGVRYGYTF. CDR3 DNA sequence: TGTGCCAGCAGCTTACGGGCAGGGGGCGTCAGGTATGGCTACACCTTC. Supplemented by reference TRBV7-2 and TRBJ1-2, the full variable domain reads GAGVSQSPSNKVTEKGKDVELRCDPISGHTALYWYRQSLGQGLEFLIYFQGNSAPDKSGLPSDRFSAERTGGSVSTLTIQRTQQEDSAVYLCASSLRAGGVRYGYTFGSGTRLTVV.

CDR3 in DNA: TGTGCCAGCAGCCCCAAGTTGCGGAAGGGGAATGAGCAGTTCTTC. Protein sequence: CASSPKLRKGNEQFF. The V call is TRBV7-9, the J call TRBJ2-1, with D possibly being TRBD1 (5 bases). Germline V gene lookup returns CDR1 SEHNR and CDR2 FQNEAQ (reference sequence). This CDR3 spans 15 amino acids. V was shortened by 5 bases and J by 7 bases, with 18 bases between the two germline ends.

The rearrangement uses TRBV7-9 and TRBJ2-7; 9 bases match TRBD1. This CDR3 has 15 residues. The V gene's germline CDR1 is SEHNR and CDR2 FQNEAQ (reference sequence). With 2 bases clipped from V and 6 bases from J, the junction kept 8 bases outside the gene matches. The CDR3 protein is CASSLSTGGPGEQYF. DNA of the CDR3: TGTGCCAGCAGCTTAAGCACAGGGGGCCCGGGCGAGCAGTACTTC.

The chain uses TRBV18 and TRBJ1-5; TRBD1 is a possible D gene (5 bases). There are 16 residues in the CDR3. With 3 bases removed from V and 4 bases from J, the gap between germline ends came to 16 bases. Germline V lookup: CDR1 KGHSH, CDR2 LQKENI. CDR3 bases: TGTGCCAGCTCACCTACGTTACAGGCAGAAAATCAGCCCCAGCATTTT. This translates into CASSPTLQAENQPQHF.

The J gene is TRBJ1-2, the V gene TRBV5-5; 8 bases align to TRBD1. J gave up 8 bases and V 4 bases, and 7 bases lay outside the gene matches. The germline gives CDR1 SGHKS, CDR2 YYEKEE (reference sequence). The CDR3 runs 13 residues. CDR3 bases: TGTGCCAGCAGCGAGACAGGGGATGGGGGCTACACCTTC. Translating it yields CASSETGDGGYTF.

This chain connects TRBV6-1 to TRBJ2-7; D might be TRBD2 (7 bases). Per the germline V gene, CDR1 is MNHNS and CDR2 is SASEGT. CDR3 length: 13 amino acids. V was cut by 7 bases and J by 2 bases, with 12 bases left in between. For the CDR3, the DNA is TGTGCCAGCAAGGGGGGGTCGACCTACGAGCAGTACTTC. This sequence encodes CASKGGSTYEQYF.

J is TRBJ2-7 and V is TRBV5-1; 7 nucleotides match TRBD1. V was pared by 7 bases and J by 3 bases, with 4 bases of the junction left unmatched. This CDR3 is built from 12 residues. Germline values: CDR1 SGHRS, CDR2 YFSETQ. The CDR3 DNA follows: TGCGCCAGCTCGGGACAGCTCTACGAGCAGTACTTC. Translating gives CASSGQLYEQYF. The full variable domain, in which reference TRBV5-1 and TRBJ2-7 provide the parts outside the CDR3, is KAGVTQTPRYLIKTRGQQVTLSCSPISGHRSVSWYQQTPGQGLQFLFEYFSETQRNKGNFPGRFSGRQFSNSRSEMNVSTLELGDSALYLCASSGQLYEQYFGPGTRLTVT.

This chain links TRBV10-3 with TRBJ2-7; 10 bases line up with TRBD2. The germline gives CDR1 ENHRY, CDR2 SYGVKD. V shed 8 bases, J shed 8 bases, and the junction held 9 bases outside the gene matches. This CDR3 contains 13 residues. The CDR3 loop is CAIGASGGGQQYF. The CDR3 DNA reads as TGTGCCATCGGGGCTAGCGGGGGCGGGCAGCAGTACTTC.

This sequence joins TRBV29-1 and TRBJ2-5, with TRBD1 matching over 8 bases. This CDR3 contains 14 residues. J was trimmed by 4 bases and V by 3 bases; bases with no gene match: 7. Germline lookup yields CDR1 SQVTM and CDR2 ANQGSEA. As DNA, the CDR3 is TGCAGCGTTGACGGGGCAGGGGGCCGAGAGACCCAGTACTTC. It is translated as CSVDGAGGRETQYF. The whole variable domain, remainder taken from reference TRBV29-1 and TRBJ2-5, is SAVISQKPSRDICQRGTSLTIQCQVDSQVTMMFWYRQQPGQSLTLIATANQGSEATYESGFVIDKFPISRPNLTFSTLTVSNMSPEDSSIYLCSVDGAGGRETQYFGPGTRLLVL.

This chain links TRBV9 with TRBJ2-5; TRBD1 aligns across 7 bases. CDR1 is SGDLS, CDR2 YYNGEE, per germline. There are 14 residues in the CDR3. Trimming at V came to 2 bases and at J to 5 bases, leaving 6 bases not matched to a gene. CDR3 residues: CASSVHRQGETQYF. The CDR3 DNA follows: TGTGCCAGCAGCGTCCACAGACAGGGTGAGACCCAGTACTTC.

This clone was recorded only once. The same CDR3 arises from other DNA sequences in this sample as well. This rearrangement joins TRBV7-2 to TRBJ1-5; 7 nucleotides align to TRBD1. The CDR3 extends over 14 amino acids. Germline V gene sequence: CDR1 SGHTA, CDR2 FQGNSA. V was pared by 2 bases and J by 4 bases, with 2 bases of the junction left unmatched. The DNA of the CDR3 is TGTGCCAGCAGCTTATCAGGGGGAAATCAGCCCCAGCATTTT. It encodes CASSLSGGNQPQHF.

The J gene is TRBJ2-3, the V gene TRBV6-5, with D possibly matching TRBD1 (5 bases). CDR3 length: 12 residues. Germline loops: CDR1 MNHEY, CDR2 SVGAGI. V lost 5 bases, J lost 6 bases, and 9 bases lay in between. For the CDR3, the DNA is TGTGCCAGCAGTCTCTCAGGGGATACGCAGTATTTT. Translation gives CASSLSGDTQYF.

In its sample, this clone was seen a few times. This chain uses TRBV7-2 with TRBJ1-5; weak D call: TRBD1 (6 bases). CDR1 SGHTA and CDR2 FQGNSA come from the germline V gene. The CDR3 extends over 14 amino acids. The ends were cut back, 5 bases at V and 3 bases at J, with 11 bases in the middle. DNA for the CDR3: TGTGCCAGCAGCCCGGACAGTCTCAATCAGCCCCAGCATTTT. The encoded protein is CASSPDSLNQPQHF.